This TCR beta chain originates from a study of T-cell reconstitution after alpha-beta-depleted transplantation in children. A TCRbeta library incorporating unique molecular identifiers was prepared. MiXCR, run by TCRdb on the PCR reads, gives a single entry per CDR3 protein. The sample gives 240,000 or so distinct CDR3 sequences, 8.2% of which show up once; 6.3% is in the top ten. General study points: Once a year had passed after transplant, T-cell counts and diversity came mostly from newly produced T cells.

This clonotype was seen ten or more times. Its antigen is as yet unknown. Germline assignment: CDR1 SGHDT and CDR2 YYEEEE. V lost 0 bases to trimming and J lost 3 bases; unmatched junction nucleotides: 3. The CDR3 is 15 amino acids. The receptor was derived from a male patient aged 10 to 17 who had a stem cell transplant for acute lymphoblastic leukemia, so the T cells may come from the graft donor. Sample: PBMCs, mostly from graft donor cells, taken 180 days after TCRalphabeta/CD19-depleted stem cell transplant. This chain connects TRBV5-6 to TRBJ2-7; 10 nucleotides agree with TRBD2. CDR3 DNA: TGTGCCAGCAGCTTGGCAGCGGGAGGGCACTACGAGCAGTACTTC. It codes for CASSLAAGGHYEQYF. The complete variable domain, with remaining parts taken from reference TRBV5-6 and TRBJ2-7, reads DAGVTQSPTHLIKTRGQQVTLRCSPKSGHDTVSWYQQALGQGPQFIFQYYEEEERQRGNFPDRFSGHQFPNYSSELNVNALLLGDSALYLCASSLAAGGHYEQYFGPGTRLTVT.